The 24 T cell receptor beta chains below come from one sample, sequenced in a study of blood T cell repertoires in COVID-19. Generated by immunoSEQ multiplex PCR, the TCRdb table keeps only in-frame clones and is missing some. Among fewer than 250,000 clones listed, 83% were seen once. The sequenced sample consisted of PBMCs or T cells enriched from blood (not recorded which). The receptors shown here come from a woman in her fifties or sixties who had been exposed to COVID-19.

The J gene is TRBJ2-1, the V gene TRBV7-3, with TRBD2 matching 8 bases. The germline gives CDR1 SGHTA, CDR2 FQGTGA. This CDR3 region has 13 residues. The ends lost 3 bases at V and 6 bases at J; junction bases unmatched: 1. Here the CDR3 DNA reads TGTGCCAGCAGCTTGACTAGCGCCAATGAGCAGTTCTTC. It translates to CASSLTSANEQFF.

The genes are TRBV5-1 and TRBJ1-3; TRBD1 might be the D (5 bases). Per the germline V gene, CDR1 is SGHRS and CDR2 is YFSETQ. Trimming cost V 0 bases and J 2 bases, with 12 bases left between them. The length of the CDR3 is 16 residues. CDR3 sequence reads: CASSLEGQRPGNTIYF. For the CDR3, the DNA is TGCGCCAGCAGCTTGGAAGGACAAAGACCTGGAAACACCATATATTTT.

J is TRBJ1-1 and V is TRBV30, with D unclear. Trimming removed 2 bases from V and 3 bases from J, with 10 bases in between. The CDR3 is 13 amino acids. The germline gives CDR1 GTSNPN, CDR2 SVGIG (reference sequence). The CDR3 bases are TGTGCCTGGAGTTCAGGATATTACACTGAAGCTTTCTTT. Its translation is CAWSSGYYTEAFF.

V usage is TRBV30 and J usage is TRBJ2-1, with D unclear. The germline V and J ends were trimmed by 1 base and 0 bases, with 10 bases remaining between them. From germline, CDR1 is GTSNPN and CDR2 SVGIG (reference sequence). The CDR3 totals 15 residues. CDR3 loop: CAWSGTRSSYNEQFF. The CDR3 coding sequence is TGTGCCTGGAGTGGTACTCGAAGCTCCTACAATGAGCAGTTCTTC.

CDR3 in amino acids: CASSQVTDYEQYF. Here the CDR3 DNA reads TGTGCCAGCAGCCAAGTGACAGATTACGAGCAGTACTTC. V usage is TRBV3-1 (or the pseudogene TRBV3-2) and J usage is TRBJ2-7; weak D call: TRBD1 (5 bases). Germline assignment: CDR1 LGHDT and CDR2 YNNKEL (reference sequence). The CDR3 runs to 13 residues. The germline V and J ends were trimmed by 1 base and 4 bases, with 8 bases remaining between them.

The rearrangement uses TRBV7-9 and TRBJ2-1; D gene ambiguous. Trimming cost V 6 bases and J 7 bases, with 10 bases left between them. This CDR3 comprises 12 residues. Per germline, CDR1 SEHNR and CDR2 FQNEAQ (reference sequence). CDR3 in DNA: TGTGCCAGCAGTAGTCCACGGAATGAGCAGTTCTTC. Its translation is CASSSPRNEQFF.

This chain joins TRBV7-6 and TRBJ1-6, with unresolved D. The CDR3 sequence is 15 residues long. Trimming took 0 bases from V and 5 from J, leaving 8 bases between them. Looked up from germline, CDR1 is SGHVS and CDR2 is FNYEAQ. The CDR3 reads CASSLALGHNSPLHF. The DNA for the CDR3 is TGTGCCAGCAGCTTAGCGCTTGGGCATAATTCACCCCTCCACTTT.

The chain employs TRBV9 and TRBJ2-7; D is possibly TRBD1 (6 bases). CDR3 length equals 15 residues. Per the germline V gene, CDR1 is SGDLS and CDR2 is YYNGEE. The V end was cut by 0 bases, the J end by 3 bases, with 13 bases between. The DNA for the CDR3 is TGTGCCAGCAGCGTAGCTTGGGACACTTACTACGAGCAGTACTTC. Residues: CASSVAWDTYYEQYF.

About this clone: Distinct nucleotide sequences in the sample also encode this CDR3. This chain joins TRBV6-5 and TRBJ2-3; TRBD1 is a possible D gene (6 bases). The germline V gene has CDR1 MNHEY and CDR2 SVGAGI. V lost 3 bases, J lost 0 bases, and 7 bases lay in between. There are 14 residues in the CDR3. For the CDR3, the DNA is TGTGCCAGCAGTTATGGGGGCAGCACAGATACGCAGTATTTT. Protein product: CASSYGGSTDTQYF.

The genes are TRBV19 and TRBJ2-3; 8 nucleotides match TRBD1. The trim removed 4 bases at V and 4 bases at J, leaving 4 bases unmatched. The CDR3 sequence is 14 residues long. Germline V gives CDR1 LNHDA, CDR2 SQIVND (reference sequence). DNA for the CDR3: TGTGCCAGTAGTACCTCGACAGGGGCAGATACGCAGTATTTT. Translating gives CASSTSTGADTQYF.

The DNA for the CDR3 is TGTGCCACCCACAGGGAAGATACGCAGTATTTT. This translates into CATHREDTQYF. This chain links TRBV19 with TRBJ2-3; TRBD1 might be the D (6 bases). The CDR3 runs to 11 residues. V shed 10 bases and J shed 5 bases, with 10 bases lying between them. Germline V CDR1 and CDR2: LNHDA, SQIVND (reference sequence).

This clone showed up just a few times. The chain is built from TRBV12-3 or TRBV12-4 and TRBJ1-1; 8 nucleotides match TRBD1. V shed 6 bases and J 7 bases; nucleotides not matched to a gene: 7. This CDR3 is 13 amino acids long. The CDR3 loop is CASREQGVGEAFF. CDR3 DNA sequence: TGTGCCAGCAGGGAACAGGGGGTCGGTGAAGCTTTCTTT.

DNA of the CDR3: TGTGCCAGCTCACCATCTAGCGGGGGGACAGATACGCAGTATTTT. It codes for CASSPSSGGTDTQYF. The chain links TRBV18 to TRBJ2-3, with 11 positions matching TRBD2. Germline V gene sequence: CDR1 KGHSH, CDR2 LQKENI. J was trimmed by 3 bases and V by 2 bases; bases with no gene match: 1. The CDR3 runs 15 residues.

This clone appeared a few times. The V call is TRBV12-3 or TRBV12-4, the J call TRBJ1-3, with D tentatively TRBD1 (5 bases). V lost 6 bases and J lost 3, with 6 bases in between. The CDR3 has 12 residues. CDR3 nucleotides: TGTGCCAGCAGGGGACTTGGAAACACCATATATTTT. Protein sequence: CASRGLGNTIYF.

This clone was observed a single time. The V gene is TRBV5-1, the J gene TRBJ1-3; unclear D gene. Germline CDR1 is SGHRS and CDR2 is YFSETQ. V gave up 1 base and J gave up 0 bases, with 11 bases separating them. The CDR3 runs 16 residues. In DNA form, the CDR3 reads TGCGCCAGCAGCTTGAATACCTGGCCCTCTGGAAACACCATATATTTT. Protein: CASSLNTWPSGNTIYF.

The V gene is TRBV19, the J gene TRBJ2-5; D gene unclear. V dropped 3 bases and J dropped 7 bases, with 12 bases sitting between them. The germline CDR1 and CDR2 sequences are LNHDA and SQIVND (reference sequence). This CDR3 is 13 amino acids long. CDR3 residues: CASSMPTAPTQYF. CDR3 coding DNA: TGTGCCAGTAGTATGCCGACTGCCCCGACCCAGTACTTC.

Here the CDR3 reads CATSDAGTGYSNQPQHF. CDR3 DNA sequence: TGTGCCACCAGTGATGCAGGGACAGGCTATAGCAATCAGCCCCAGCATTTT. This sequence joins TRBV24-1 and TRBJ1-5, with 8 bases aligning to TRBD1. CDR3 length equals 17 residues. Germline assignment: CDR1 KGHDR and CDR2 SFDVKD. V was clipped by 3 bases and J by 0 bases; unmatched bases: 6.

The gene calls are TRBV24-1 and TRBJ2-2, with 7 positions matching TRBD1. Losses at the gene ends were 4 bases for V and 5 bases for J; bases not matched to a gene: 6. This CDR3 spans 15 amino acids. Germline values: CDR1 KGHDR, CDR2 SFDVKD. DNA of the CDR3: TGTGCCACCAGTGACGCCGGGACAGTGACCGGGGAGCTGTTTTTT. Its translation is CATSDAGTVTGELFF.

This clone was recorded at least ten times. The rearrangement links TRBV28 to TRBJ1-2, with a weak D call TRBD1 (5 bases). CDR3 length equals 15 residues. Germline assignment: CDR1 MDHEN and CDR2 SYDVKM. V was pared by 3 bases and J by 1 base, with 12 bases between. CDR3 sequence reads: CASSLGGTFNYGYTF. The CDR3 nucleotides are TGTGCCAGCAGTTTGGGGGGGACGTTTAACTATGGCTACACCTTC.

The chain is built from TRBV19 and TRBJ1-1; 7 nucleotides agree with TRBD1. This CDR3 is 15 amino acids long. Germline V gene lookup returns CDR1 LNHDA and CDR2 SQIVND (reference sequence). With V trimmed by 4 bases and J by 6 bases, 11 bases remained unmatched. For the CDR3, the DNA is TGTGCCAGTAGTAAACAGGGGTCATTCAGCGCTGAAGCTTTCTTT. It is translated as CASSKQGSFSAEAFF.

This clone was picked up one time. The rearrangement links TRBV7-3 to TRBJ1-6; D is possibly TRBD1 (6 bases). CDR3 size: 15 residues. The germline V gene has CDR1 SGHTA and CDR2 FQGTGA. Trimming removed 5 bases at V and 9 bases at J, with 17 bases between. The CDR3 is CASSLRTAPPSPLHF. The CDR3 nucleotides are TGTGCCAGCAGCCTCCGGACAGCTCCCCCTTCACCCCTCCACTTT.

This clone came up many times. The V and J genes are TRBV19 and TRBJ1-5; weak D call: TRBD1 (6 bases). The CDR3 has 15 residues. V shed 5 bases and J shed 2 bases, with 13 bases lying between them. Germline V gene sequence: CDR1 LNHDA, CDR2 SQIVND (reference sequence). The CDR3 coding sequence is TGTGCCAGTAGTCAGGATACAGGGCGCAATCAGCCCCAGCATTTT. This codes for CASSQDTGRNQPQHF. Based on the CDR3 plus reference TRBV19 and TRBJ1-5, the full variable domain is DGGITQSPKYLFRKEGQNVTLSCEQNLNHDAMYWYRQDPGQGLRLIYYSQIVNDFQKGDIAEGYSVSREKKESFPLTVTSAQKNPTAFYLCASSQDTGRNQPQHFGDGTRLSIL.

The V gene is TRBV7-3, the J gene TRBJ2-3, with D unclear. Trimming took off 3 bases at V and 6 bases at J, with 10 bases between the two ends. The germline V gene has CDR1 SGHTA and CDR2 FQGTGA. The CDR3 totals 13 residues. In nucleotides, the CDR3 is TGTGCCAGCAGCTTCGGTTCTCCGGATACGCAGTATTTT. Encoded protein: CASSFGSPDTQYF. Full variable domain (missing parts from reference TRBV7-3 and TRBJ2-3): GAGVSQTPSNKVTEKGKYVELRCDPISGHTALYWYRQSLGQGPEFLIYFQGTGAADDSGLPNDRFFAVRPEGSVSTLKIQRTERGDSAVYLCASSFGSPDTQYFGPGTRLTVL.

Only one count was recorded for this clone. The chain joins TRBV7-2 to TRBJ2-7; 14 bases agree with TRBD2. The V segment lost 4 bases and the J segment 5 bases; nucleotides outside the gene matches: 1. Per the germline V gene, CDR1 is SGHTA and CDR2 is FQGNSA. The CDR3 loop spans 14 amino acids. The CDR3 DNA is TGTGCCAGCAGCTGGGGACTAGCGGGGGACGAGCAGTACTTC. Its translation is CASSWGLAGDEQYF.